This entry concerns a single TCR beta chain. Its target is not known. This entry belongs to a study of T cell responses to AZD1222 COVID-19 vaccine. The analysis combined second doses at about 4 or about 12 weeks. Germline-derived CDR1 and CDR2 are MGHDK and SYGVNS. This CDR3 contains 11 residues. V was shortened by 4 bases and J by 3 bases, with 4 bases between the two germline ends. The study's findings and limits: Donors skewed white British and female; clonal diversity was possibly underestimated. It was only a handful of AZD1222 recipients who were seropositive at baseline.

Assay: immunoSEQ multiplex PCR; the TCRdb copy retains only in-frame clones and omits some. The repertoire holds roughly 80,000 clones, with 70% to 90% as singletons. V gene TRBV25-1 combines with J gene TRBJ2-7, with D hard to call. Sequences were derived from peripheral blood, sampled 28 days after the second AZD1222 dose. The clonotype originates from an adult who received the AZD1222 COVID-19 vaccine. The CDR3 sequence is CASSGLYEQYF. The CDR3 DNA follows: TGTGCCAGCAGTGGGCTCTACGAGCAGTACTTC.